This T cell receptor (beta chain) was identified in a study of Graves' ophthalmopathy and Graves' hyperthyroidism. Study summary: Peripheral blood sampling occurred at initial diagnosis, before any treatment.

This clonotype was detected only once. A read error may account for a junction end that differs from germline. Stable hyperthyroid donors showed no ophthalmopathy during 18 months follow-up. Ages of hyperthyroidism patients ran from 18 to 65, and their diagnoses were new, under 2 months' duration. Amplified material comprised TCR beta CDR3 regions derived from RNA transcripts. HTBI-primed RT-PCR formed the first round, and a multiplex PCR formed the second. MiXCR was run by TCRdb on the multiplex PCR reads, yielding one entry per CDR3 protein. Of 500,000 to 700,000 distinct CDR3 sequences listed, approximately 22% are singletons. This clonotype was sampled from a woman younger than 30 with stable Graves' hyperthyroidism. Some clones in this sample may be carry-over from other donors' samples. The specimen sequenced was peripheral blood.

The CDR3 reads CARRGRGDSPLHF. As DNA, the CDR3 is TGTGCCCGGAGGGGCAGGGGGGATTCACCCCTCCACTTT. The chain carries TRBV30 and TRBJ1-6; 7 bases match TRBD1. This CDR3 is 13 amino acids long. Per germline, CDR1 GTSNPN and CDR2 SVGIG (reference sequence).